This entry is about one T cell receptor (beta chain). The data are from a study of T cell changes during pregnancy in multiple sclerosis. CDR3 length: 16 residues. With 0 bases clipped from V and 1 base from J, the junction kept 1 base outside the gene matches. Per the germline V gene, CDR1 is PRHDT and CDR2 is FYEKMQ (reference sequence). Clones were read by immunoSEQ multiplex PCR, and TCRdb kept only the in-frame ones, dropping some. The sample contains tens of thousands of clones, 80% to 90% of which appear only once. The material sequenced was CD8+ T cells from peripheral blood mononuclear cells, taken in the first trimester of pregnancy. The chain couples TRBV13 to TRBJ2-5, with 11 positions matching TRBD2. This sequence originates from a female donor in good health, enrolled as a control in a pregnancy study. CDR3 protein: CASSLGTSGAQETQYF. The CDR3, as DNA: TGTGCCAGCAGCTTAGGGACTAGCGGGGCCCAAGAGACCCAGTACTTC.